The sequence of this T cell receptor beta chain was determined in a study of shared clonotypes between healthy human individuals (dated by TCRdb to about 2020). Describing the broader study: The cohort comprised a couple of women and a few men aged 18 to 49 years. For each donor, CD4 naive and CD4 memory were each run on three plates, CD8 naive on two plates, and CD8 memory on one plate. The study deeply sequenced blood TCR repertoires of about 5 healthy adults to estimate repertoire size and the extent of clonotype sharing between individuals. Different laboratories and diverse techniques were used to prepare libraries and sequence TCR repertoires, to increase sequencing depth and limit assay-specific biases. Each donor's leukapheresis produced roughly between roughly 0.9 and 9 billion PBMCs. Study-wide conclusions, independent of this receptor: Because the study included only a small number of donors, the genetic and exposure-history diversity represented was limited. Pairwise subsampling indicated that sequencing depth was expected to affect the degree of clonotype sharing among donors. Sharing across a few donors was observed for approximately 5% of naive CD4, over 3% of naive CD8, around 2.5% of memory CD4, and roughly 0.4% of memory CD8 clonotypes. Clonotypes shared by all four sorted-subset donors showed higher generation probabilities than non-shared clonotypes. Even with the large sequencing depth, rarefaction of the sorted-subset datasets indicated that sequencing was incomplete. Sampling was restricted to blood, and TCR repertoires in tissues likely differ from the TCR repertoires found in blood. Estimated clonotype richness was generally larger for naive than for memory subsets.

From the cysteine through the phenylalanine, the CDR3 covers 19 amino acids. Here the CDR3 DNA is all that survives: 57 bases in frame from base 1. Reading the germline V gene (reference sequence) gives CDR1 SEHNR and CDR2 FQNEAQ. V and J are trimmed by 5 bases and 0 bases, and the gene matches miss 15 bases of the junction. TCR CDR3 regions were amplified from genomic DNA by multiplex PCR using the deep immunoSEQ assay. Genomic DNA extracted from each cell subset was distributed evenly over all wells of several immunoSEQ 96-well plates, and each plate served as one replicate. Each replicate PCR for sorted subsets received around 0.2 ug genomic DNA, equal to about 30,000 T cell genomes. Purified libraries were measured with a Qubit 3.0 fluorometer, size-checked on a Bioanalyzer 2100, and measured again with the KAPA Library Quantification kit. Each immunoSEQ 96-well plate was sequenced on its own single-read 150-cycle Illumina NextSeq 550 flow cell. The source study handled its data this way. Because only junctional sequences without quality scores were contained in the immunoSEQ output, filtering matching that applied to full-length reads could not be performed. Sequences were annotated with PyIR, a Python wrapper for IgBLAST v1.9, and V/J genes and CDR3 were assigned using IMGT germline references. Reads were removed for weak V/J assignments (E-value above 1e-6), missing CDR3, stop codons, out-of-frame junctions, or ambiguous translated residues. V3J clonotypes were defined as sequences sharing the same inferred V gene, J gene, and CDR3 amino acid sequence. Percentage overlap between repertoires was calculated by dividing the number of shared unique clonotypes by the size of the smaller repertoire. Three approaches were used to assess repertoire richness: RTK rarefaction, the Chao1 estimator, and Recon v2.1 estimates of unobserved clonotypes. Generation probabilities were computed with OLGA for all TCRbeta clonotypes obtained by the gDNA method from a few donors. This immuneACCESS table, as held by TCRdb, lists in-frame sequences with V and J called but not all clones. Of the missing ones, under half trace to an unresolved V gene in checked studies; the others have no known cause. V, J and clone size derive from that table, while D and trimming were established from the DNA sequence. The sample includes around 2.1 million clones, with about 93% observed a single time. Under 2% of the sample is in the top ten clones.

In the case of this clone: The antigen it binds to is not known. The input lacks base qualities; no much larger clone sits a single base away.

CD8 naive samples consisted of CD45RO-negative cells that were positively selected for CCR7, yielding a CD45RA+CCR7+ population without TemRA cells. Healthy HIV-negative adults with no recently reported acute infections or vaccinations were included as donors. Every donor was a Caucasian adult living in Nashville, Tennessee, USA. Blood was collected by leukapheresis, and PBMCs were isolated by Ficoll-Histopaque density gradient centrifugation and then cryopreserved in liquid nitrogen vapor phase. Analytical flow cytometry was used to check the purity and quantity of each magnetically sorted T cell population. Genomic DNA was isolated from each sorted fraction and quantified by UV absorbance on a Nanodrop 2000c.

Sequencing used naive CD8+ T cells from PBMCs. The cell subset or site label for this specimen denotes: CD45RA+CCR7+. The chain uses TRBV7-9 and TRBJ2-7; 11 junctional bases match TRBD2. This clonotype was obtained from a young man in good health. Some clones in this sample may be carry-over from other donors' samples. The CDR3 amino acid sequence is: CASSPTYLASGRSSYEQYF. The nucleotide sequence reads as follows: TGTGCCAGCAGCCCCACCTATCTCGCTAGCGGGAGGAGCTCCTACGAGCAGTACTTC.